Presented here are 30 T cell receptor beta chains from one specimen sequenced in a study of blood T cell repertoires in COVID-19. Profiled with immunoSEQ multiplex PCR; TCRdb holds only in-frame clones, not every one. The sample has 200,000 to 300,000 clones; around 88% are singletons. The source material was peripheral blood. The receptors stem from a man aged 80 or over with acute or convalescent COVID-19.

The chain combines TRBV19 with TRBJ1-2; TRBD1 aligns across 9 bases. The CDR3 is 16 amino acids. CDR1 is LNHDA, CDR2 SQIVND, per germline (reference sequence). V lost 8 bases and J lost 6; bases outside the gene matches: 16. CDR3 amino acids: CASRPGQGTPANGYTF. The CDR3 DNA follows: TGTGCCAGTCGACCGGGACAGGGTACGCCAGCCAATGGCTACACCTTC.

V usage is TRBV16 and J usage is TRBJ1-5; D perhaps matches TRBD1 (6 bases). CDR1 is KGHSY, CDR2 FQNENV, per germline. The CDR3 covers 15 residues. Trimming shortened V by 3 bases and J by 5 bases, and 14 bases separated the two germline ends. As DNA, the CDR3 is TGTGCCAGCAGCCAGTGGGCAGGGGCCGATCAGCCCCAGCATTTT. Translation gives CASSQWAGADQPQHF.

This chain joins TRBV5-4 and TRBJ1-1, with 8 bases fitting TRBD1. The CDR3 has 15 residues. Per the germline V gene, CDR1 is SGHNT and CDR2 is YYREEE (reference sequence). The V segment lost 0 bases and the J segment 4 bases; nucleotides outside the gene matches: 5. The CDR3 spells CASSLGDRRTTEAFF. The CDR3 nucleotides are TGTGCCAGCAGCTTGGGGGACAGGCGGACCACTGAAGCTTTCTTT.

In nucleotides, the CDR3 is TGTGCCAGTAGTGAACAGGGGTATGGAGAACTGTTTTTT. Its translation is CASSEQGYGELFF. The J gene is TRBJ1-4, the V gene TRBV19; 7 bases match TRBD1. The CDR3 loop spans 13 amino acids. In germline, CDR1 is LNHDA, CDR2 SQIVND (reference sequence). The J segment lost 12 bases and the V segment lost 5 bases, leaving 9 bases of the junction unmatched. Using reference TRBV19 and TRBJ1-4 for the parts outside the CDR3, the full variable domain is DGGITQSPKYLFRKEGQNVTLSCEQNLNHDAMYWYRQDPGQGLRLIYYSQIVNDFQKGDIAEGYSVSREKKESFPLTVTSAQKNPTAFYLCASSEQGYGELFFGSGTQLSVL.

The table lists this clone with a few counts. The genes are TRBV12-5 and TRBJ1-1; the D gene is possibly TRBD1 (5 bases). CDR1 is LGHNT and CDR2 is FRNRAP in the germline V gene. The CDR3 totals 13 residues. V gave up 1 base and J gave up 3 bases, with 6 bases separating them. In DNA form, the CDR3 reads TGTGCTAGTGGTTTGGGGGGGGACACTGAAGCTTTCTTT. Translating gives CASGLGGDTEAFF. Together with reference TRBV12-5 and TRBJ1-1, the CDR3 gives the full variable domain: DARVTQTPRHKVTEMGQEVTMRCQPILGHNTVFWYRQTMMQGLELLAYFRNRAPLDDSGMPKDRFSAEMPDATLATLKIQPSEPRDSAVYFCASGLGGDTEAFFGQGTRLTVV.

The chain combines TRBV27 with TRBJ1-4; D may be TRBD1 (6 bases). V dropped 4 bases and J dropped 5 bases, with 26 bases sitting between them. Germline V gives CDR1 MNHEY, CDR2 SMNVEV (reference sequence). The CDR3 consists of 19 residues. CDR3 DNA: TGTGCCAGCAGTTCGGCAGACAAAGCGGGGGGCGCGGCGAATGAAAAACTGTTTTTT. This encodes CASSSADKAGGAANEKLFF.

V usage is TRBV3-1 (or the pseudogene TRBV3-2) and J usage is TRBJ2-7; TRBD2 might be the D (5 bases). This CDR3 is built from 12 residues. V lost 2 bases and J 6 bases, leaving 8 bases between the germline ends. Germline CDR1 reads LGHDT; CDR2 reads YNNKEL (reference sequence). CDR3: CASSQTSSEQYF. The CDR3 DNA reads as TGTGCCAGCAGCCAAACTAGTAGCGAGCAGTACTTC.

The CDR3 sequence: CASSLRTSGRGTQYF. DNA for the CDR3: TGTGCCAGCAGCCTCCGGACTAGCGGCCGTGGTACGCAGTATTTT. The chain uses TRBV3-1 (or the pseudogene TRBV3-2) and TRBJ2-3, with 10 bases fitting TRBD2. The CDR3 extends over 15 amino acids. The trim removed 4 bases at V and 8 bases at J, leaving 9 bases unmatched. Germline values: CDR1 LGHDT, CDR2 YNNKEL (reference sequence).

The chain links TRBV4-2 to TRBJ2-7; 16 bases map to TRBD2. Germline V gene data show CDR1 as LGHNA and CDR2 as YNFKEQ. Trimming removed 6 bases from V and 0 bases from J; junction bases left unmatched: 5. The CDR3 extends over 17 amino acids. For the CDR3, the DNA is TGTGCCAGCAGGGGGACTAGCGGGAGGGAGATCTCCTACGAGCAGTACTTC. Amino acids: CASRGTSGREISYEQYF.

In DNA, the CDR3 is TGTGCCAGCAGCTTAGGGACTTCCGGTGAGCAGTTCTTC. This gives the protein CASSLGTSGEQFF. The rearrangement links TRBV7-2 to TRBJ2-1; tentatively, D is TRBD2 (5 bases). The length of the CDR3 is 13 residues. Germline-derived CDR1 and CDR2 are SGHTA and FQGNSA. The germline V and J ends were trimmed by 1 base and 9 bases, with 10 bases remaining between them.

This rearrangement joins TRBV7-9 to TRBJ2-6, with D possibly matching TRBD1 (6 bases). There are 17 residues in the CDR3. The V gene's germline CDR1 is SEHNR and CDR2 FQNEAQ (reference sequence). Trimming left V 2 bases short and J 0 bases short, with 11 bases between. CDR3 in amino acids: CASSLRVQGSGANVLTF. The CDR3, as DNA: TGTGCCAGCAGCTTACGAGTACAGGGCTCTGGGGCCAACGTCCTGACTTTC.

This clone was picked up a small number of times. V usage is TRBV19 and J usage is TRBJ2-1; D gene unclear. The CDR3 runs 15 residues. The ends were cut back, 3 bases at V and 0 bases at J, with 9 bases in the middle. Germline V gene lookup returns CDR1 LNHDA and CDR2 SQIVND (reference sequence). CDR3 DNA sequence: TGTGCCAGTAGTATTGAAACGAGCTCCTACAATGAGCAGTTCTTC. Protein product: CASSIETSSYNEQFF.

V is TRBV3-1 (or the pseudogene TRBV3-2) and J is TRBJ1-6; no definite D call. In germline, CDR1 is LGHDT, CDR2 YNNKEL (reference sequence). With 6 bases removed from V and 5 bases from J, the gap between germline ends came to 2 bases. The CDR3 is 11 residues long. The CDR3 region has the DNA TGTGCCAGCAGTAATAATTCACCCCTCCACTTT. Its protein is CASSNNSPLHF.

This clone appeared a single time. V is TRBV18 and J is TRBJ1-5; no clear D gene. The CDR3 consists of 15 residues. Trimming left V 3 bases short and J 2 bases short, with 11 bases between. Per germline, CDR1 KGHSH and CDR2 LQKENI. Here the CDR3 reads CASSPSGLGNQPQHF. The DNA of the CDR3 is TGTGCCAGCTCACCTTCAGGATTAGGCAATCAGCCCCAGCATTTT.

This clone was found once. The gene calls are TRBV19 and TRBJ1-4; 7 bases map to TRBD1. The CDR3 contains 14 residues. Per the germline V gene, CDR1 is LNHDA and CDR2 is SQIVND (reference sequence). V gave up 9 bases and J gave up 6 bases; unmatched junction bases: 10. CDR3 amino acids: CASTRTGKYEKLFF. CDR3 DNA: TGTGCCAGCACTCGGACAGGAAAGTATGAAAAACTGTTTTTT.

In its sample, this clone was seen once. The chain carries TRBV12-5 and TRBJ1-6; 8 bases are a match to TRBD1. Germline trimming cut 4 bases from V and 8 bases from J; bases unmatched to any gene: 4. This CDR3 has 14 amino acids. Germline values: CDR1 LGHNT, CDR2 FRNRAP. In DNA, the CDR3 is TGTGCTAGTGGTTCGGGACAGGTCTATTCACCCCTCCACTTT. This translates into CASGSGQVYSPLHF.

The chain joins TRBV5-1 to TRBJ2-2, with a weak D call TRBD1 (6 bases). Germline CDR1 reads SGHRS; CDR2 reads YFSETQ. This CDR3 has 14 residues. Trimming removed 6 bases from V and 1 base from J, with 10 bases in between. Here the CDR3 DNA reads TGCGCCAGCATGAGACAGGAGAACACCGGGGAGCTGTTTTTT. This codes for CASMRQENTGELFF.

The chain combines TRBV7-8 with TRBJ1-6; 8 positions agree with TRBD1. Germline-derived CDR1 and CDR2 are SGHVS and FQNEAQ. Trimming took 6 bases from V and 8 from J; bases not matched to a gene: 9. The CDR3 loop spans 15 amino acids. The chain's CDR3 is CASRPEDRVYSPLHF. CDR3 sequence (DNA): TGTGCCAGCAGACCAGAGGACAGGGTTTATTCACCCCTCCACTTT.

This chain joins TRBV19 and TRBJ2-4; 8 positions match TRBD1. CDR1 LNHDA and CDR2 SQIVND come from the germline V gene (reference sequence). The CDR3 consists of 15 residues. The J segment lost 0 bases and the V segment lost 5 bases, leaving 3 bases of the junction unmatched. CDR3 residues: CASSPDREAKNIQYF. CDR3 nucleotides: TGTGCCAGTAGTCCGGACAGGGAAGCCAAAAACATTCAGTACTTC.

Here the CDR3 reads CSATSSETQYF. In nucleotides, the CDR3 is TGCAGTGCCACGAGCTCGGAGACCCAGTACTTC. The rearrangement links TRBV20-1 to TRBJ2-5; D is undetermined. Germline CDR1 reads DFQATT; CDR2 reads SNEGSKA (reference sequence). CDR3 size: 11 residues. V was trimmed by 6 bases and J by 5 bases, leaving 10 bases between them.

V usage is TRBV7-2 and J usage is TRBJ1-4, with 9 positions matching TRBD1. The CDR3 runs to 14 residues. V shed 5 bases, J shed 8 bases, and the junction held 6 bases outside the gene matches. Germline V lookup: CDR1 SGHTA, CDR2 FQGNSA. DNA of the CDR3: TGTGCCAGCAGCCAGGGACAGGGAGGCGAAAAACTGTTTTTT. Protein: CASSQGQGGEKLFF.

CDR3 protein: CSATTGGNTEAFF. The DNA of the CDR3 is TGCAGCGCCACGACAGGGGGGAACACTGAAGCTTTCTTT. The chain employs TRBV29-1 and TRBJ1-1; 9 nucleotides line up with TRBD1. V trimming: 7 bases; J trimming: 1 base; junction bases outside the gene matches: 4. Germline CDR1 is SQVTM and CDR2 is ANQGSEA. This CDR3 comprises 13 residues.

The rearrangement links TRBV18 to TRBJ2-5, with 9 bases lining up with TRBD1. This CDR3 region has 15 residues. Germline values: CDR1 KGHSH, CDR2 LQKENI. The V segment lost 6 bases and the J segment 5 bases; nucleotides outside the gene matches: 10. CDR3 region: CASSLTGQGTETQYF. CDR3 nucleotide sequence: TGTGCCAGCTCTCTAACAGGACAGGGGACGGAGACCCAGTACTTC.

The chain combines TRBV7-2 with TRBJ1-1; weak D call: TRBD1 (5 bases). The CDR3 runs to 13 residues. Per the germline V gene, CDR1 is SGHTA and CDR2 is FQGNSA. The V end was cut by 6 bases, the J end by 0 bases, with 8 bases between. The CDR3 loop is CASSRQMNTEAFF. DNA for the CDR3: TGTGCCAGCAGTCGACAGATGAACACTGAAGCTTTCTTT.

The chain couples TRBV3-1 (or the pseudogene TRBV3-2) to TRBJ2-3, with D possibly being TRBD1 (5 bases). The CDR3 runs to 17 residues. The ends were cut back, 3 bases at V and 2 bases at J, with 18 bases in the middle. Looked up from germline, CDR1 is LGHDT and CDR2 is YNNKEL (reference sequence). CDR3 amino acids: CASSQGPDTTITDTQYF. CDR3 DNA: TGTGCCAGCAGCCAGGGCCCGGACACAACCATCACAGATACGCAGTATTTT.

V is TRBV28 and J is TRBJ2-1; 10 bases map to TRBD1. Germline values: CDR1 MDHEN, CDR2 SYDVKM. The CDR3 consists of 14 residues. Losses at the gene ends were 5 bases for V and 7 bases for J; bases not matched to a gene: 5. The CDR3 DNA reads TGTGCCAGCAGTAAGGGGGGACAGGGGAATGAGCAGTTCTTC. This gives the protein CASSKGGQGNEQFF.

This clone was seen once. V and J are TRBV3-1 (or the pseudogene TRBV3-2) and TRBJ2-2; the match to TRBD1 covers 7 bases. Germline trimming cut 4 bases from V and 0 bases from J; bases unmatched to any gene: 5. This CDR3 is 16 amino acids long. Per the germline V gene, CDR1 is LGHDT and CDR2 is YNNKEL (reference sequence). The CDR3 DNA sequence: TGTGCCAGCAGCCCCCTGACAGGGACGAACACCGGGGAGCTGTTTTTT. It yields the protein CASSPLTGTNTGELFF.

J is TRBJ1-2 and V is TRBV11-2; 7 bases are shared with TRBD1. Unmatched junction bases numbered 5, after V lost 2 bases and J lost 8 bases. The germline V gene has CDR1 SGHAT and CDR2 FQNNGV. CDR3 size: 13 residues. The CDR3 DNA reads TGTGCCAGCAGCTTAAGAGGGGGCAGGGGCTACACCTTC. Translating it yields CASSLRGGRGYTF.

This clone was seen only once. The DNA of the CDR3 is TGTGCCAGCAGTTTATATCAAAATAATTCACCCCTCCACTTT. Protein sequence: CASSLYQNNSPLHF. This chain connects TRBV27 to TRBJ1-6; D is unclear. CDR1 and CDR2 from the germline V gene are MNHEY and SMNVEV (reference sequence). V dropped 1 base and J dropped 5 bases, with 6 bases sitting between them. This CDR3 is built from 14 residues.

V usage is TRBV2 and J usage is TRBJ2-7, with 7 bases identical to TRBD2. The CDR3 sequence is 14 residues long. CDR1 SNHLY and CDR2 FYNNEI come from the germline V gene. J gave up 4 bases and V 7 bases, and 10 bases lay outside the gene matches. In nucleotides, the CDR3 is TGTGCCAGCAAGTTCAGGACTAGTGGATACGAGCAGTACTTC. Its protein product is CASKFRTSGYEQYF.